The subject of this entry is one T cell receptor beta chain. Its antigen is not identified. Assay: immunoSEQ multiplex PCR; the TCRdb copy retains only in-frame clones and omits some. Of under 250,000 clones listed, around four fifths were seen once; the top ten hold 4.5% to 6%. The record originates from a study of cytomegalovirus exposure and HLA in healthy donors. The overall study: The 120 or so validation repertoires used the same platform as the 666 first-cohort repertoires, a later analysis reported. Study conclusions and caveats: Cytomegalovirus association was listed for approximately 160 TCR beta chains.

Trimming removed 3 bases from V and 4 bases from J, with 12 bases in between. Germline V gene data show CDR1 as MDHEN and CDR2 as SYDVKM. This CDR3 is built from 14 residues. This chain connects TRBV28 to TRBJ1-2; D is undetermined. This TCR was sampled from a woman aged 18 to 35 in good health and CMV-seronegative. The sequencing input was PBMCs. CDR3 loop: CASSFGPIAYGYTF. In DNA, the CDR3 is TGTGCCAGCAGTTTTGGGCCCATCGCCTATGGCTACACCTTC.